The 29 T cell receptor beta chains presented below share a single source sample, sequenced in a study of graft-versus-host responses after intestinal transplantation. TCRdb keeps only in-frame clones here, not all; method: immunoSEQ multiplex PCR. The profile shows 90,000 to 120,000 clones, about 91% of them singletons. Antigens for these TCRs are unknown. The sample consisted of unstimulated CD4+ T cells sorted from spleen or lymph node cells, taken before transplant. All receptors derive from a human donor who was the organ donor for an intestinal transplant.

This chain joins TRBV5-5 and TRBJ1-6; D may be TRBD1 (5 bases). The V and J ends lost 3 bases and 0 bases respectively, with 16 bases between them. This CDR3 has 18 residues. Germline CDR1 and CDR2: SGHKS and YYEKEE (reference sequence). The CDR3 DNA reads TGTGCCAGCAGCTCAGGGAGGGGAGGAAGCTCCTATAATTCACCCCTCCACTTT. Protein sequence: CASSSGRGGSSYNSPLHF. The full variable domain, with the rest looked up from reference TRBV5-5 and TRBJ1-6, is DAGVTQSPTHLIKTRGQQVTLRCSPISGHKSVSWYQQVLGQGPQFIFQYYEKEERGRGNFPDRFSARQFPNYSSELNVNALLLGDSALYLCASSSGRGGSSYNSPLHFGNGTRLTVT.

The rearrangement joins TRBV5-1 to TRBJ1-1, with 10 nucleotides matching TRBD1. The CDR3 loop spans 16 amino acids. The trim removed 4 bases at V and 1 base at J, leaving 7 bases unmatched. Germline V lookup: CDR1 SGHRS, CDR2 YFSETQ. The chain's CDR3 is CASSQLTGGGNTEAFF. Here the CDR3 DNA reads TGCGCCAGCAGCCAGCTGACAGGGGGCGGGAACACTGAAGCTTTCTTT. Combining the CDR3 with reference TRBV5-1 and TRBJ1-1 gives the whole variable domain KAGVTQTPRYLIKTRGQQVTLSCSPISGHRSVSWYQQTPGQGLQFLFEYFSETQRNKGNFPGRFSGRQFSNSRSEMNVSTLELGDSALYLCASSQLTGGGNTEAFFGQGTRLTVV.

In the case of this clone: This CDR3 is also generated by other DNA sequences in the sample. This chain connects TRBV6-1 to TRBJ2-2; tentatively, D is TRBD1 (5 bases). The germline gives CDR1 MNHNS, CDR2 SASEGT. This CDR3 region has 13 residues. Trimming left V 6 bases short and J 4 bases short, with 9 bases between. The CDR3 bases are TGTGCCAGCAGGACAGCCCCCACCGGGGAGCTGTTTTTT. This gives the protein CASRTAPTGELFF.

This chain connects TRBV9 to TRBJ2-5; D is perhaps TRBD2 (6 bases). Germline loops: CDR1 SGDLS, CDR2 YYNGEE. The V end lost 0 bases, the J end lost 2 bases, and 11 bases lay between the germline ends. The CDR3 has 15 amino acids. CDR3 loop: CASSVAGGEQETQYF. CDR3 in DNA: TGTGCCAGCAGCGTAGCTGGCGGGGAACAAGAGACCCAGTACTTC.

This clone was detected only once. The chain employs TRBV2 and TRBJ2-7, with a tentative D call TRBD2 (6 bases). Germline CDR1 is SNHLY and CDR2 is FYNNEI. The CDR3 covers 14 residues. V shed 7 bases and J shed 5 bases, with 18 bases lying between them. This CDR3 reads CASNLSETGDEQYF. The CDR3 nucleotides read TGTGCCAGCAATCTGTCAGAAACGGGGGACGAGCAGTACTTC.

CDR3: CASWDRASNQPQHF. The DNA of the CDR3 is TGTGCCAGTTGGGACAGAGCAAGCAATCAGCCCCAGCATTTT. The genes are TRBV19 and TRBJ1-5, with TRBD1 matching over 7 bases. The CDR3 runs to 14 residues. Germline CDR1 LNHDA, CDR2 SQIVND (reference sequence). Trimming cost V 8 bases and J 1 base; bases outside gene matches: 5.

The chain recombines TRBV5-6 with TRBJ1-1, with no clear D. Germline CDR1 reads SGHDT; CDR2 reads YYEEEE. The V gene lost 0 bases and the J gene lost 5 bases, with 11 bases spanning the gap. The CDR3 covers 14 residues. Here the CDR3 DNA reads TGTGCCAGCAGCTTGGGCAACAGTAAGACTGAAGCTTTCTTT. Amino acid sequence: CASSLGNSKTEAFF.

J is TRBJ1-2 and V is TRBV6-5; D not certain. Between the trimmed V and J ends, which lost 2 bases and 5 bases, there was a span of 15 bases. There are 15 residues in the CDR3. The germline V gene has CDR1 MNHEY and CDR2 SVGAGI. The CDR3 DNA reads TGTGCCAGCAGTTACACTCTCGGGAGGGAGTATGGCTACACCTTC. Protein: CASSYTLGREYGYTF.

V usage is TRBV11-1 and J usage is TRBJ2-7, with D possibly TRBD2 on 6 matching bases. Germline V CDR1 and CDR2: SGHAT, FQDESV (reference sequence). The length of the CDR3 is 14 residues. V was clipped by 0 bases and J by 0 bases, with 6 bases between them. In DNA form, the CDR3 reads TGTGCCAGCAGCTTAGCGGGAGGCTCCTACGAGCAGTACTTC. Translated, it gives CASSLAGGSYEQYF.

V is TRBV5-1 and J is TRBJ2-3; D gene ambiguous. The V gene lost 6 bases and the J gene lost 4 bases, with 15 bases spanning the gap. Germline V gives CDR1 SGHRS, CDR2 YFSETQ. This CDR3 contains 14 residues. DNA for the CDR3: TGCGCCAGCACCACGTCGGTCTCGGCAGATACGCAGTATTTT. Protein: CASTTSVSADTQYF.

CDR3 sequence: CASSLLGQPQHF. In DNA, the CDR3 is TGTGCCAGCAGCTTACTGGGCCAACCCCAGCATTTT. V usage is TRBV11-2 and J usage is TRBJ1-5; D gene unclear. Per the germline V gene, CDR1 is SGHAT and CDR2 is FQNNGV. The CDR3 is 12 residues long. The V end was cut by 2 bases, the J end by 10 bases, with 9 bases between.

The chain couples TRBV4-1 to TRBJ1-1; D unclear. The CDR3 loop spans 15 amino acids. Trimming took off 1 base at V and 5 bases at J, with 14 bases between the two ends. Germline CDR1 MGHRA, CDR2 YSYEKL. CDR3 sequence (DNA): TGCGCCAGCAGCCAAGGGACTGAACGGTTGACTGAAGCTTTCTTT. This gives the protein CASSQGTERLTEAFF.

V gene TRBV27 combines with J gene TRBJ1-3, with a weak D call TRBD1 (6 bases). The CDR3 is 15 residues long. Deletions cut 2 bases from V and 2 bases from J, with 10 bases between. Germline values: CDR1 MNHEY, CDR2 SMNVEV (reference sequence). CDR3 nucleotide sequence: TGTGCCAGCAGTTTAGTCGGGGGGCCTGGAAACACCATATATTTT. It codes for CASSLVGGPGNTIYF.

In its sample, this clone was seen once. The J gene is TRBJ2-7, the V gene TRBV11-1; D is unresolved. Germline V lookup: CDR1 SGHAT, CDR2 FQDESV (reference sequence). V was clipped by 2 bases and J by 3 bases, with 8 bases between them. CDR3 size: 13 residues. The CDR3 sequence: CASSLIKGYEQYF. CDR3 bases: TGTGCCAGCAGCTTAATTAAGGGCTACGAGCAGTACTTC.

A remark on this clone: At the DNA level, this CDR3 is encoded by other sequences in the same sample as well. The rearrangement joins TRBV19 to TRBJ2-1, with D tentatively TRBD1 (5 bases). The CDR3 is 15 amino acids. The V and J ends lost 7 bases and 7 bases respectively, with 20 bases between them. In germline, CDR1 is LNHDA, CDR2 SQIVND (reference sequence). The CDR3 reads CASTPKGAYGNEQFF. CDR3 sequence (DNA): TGTGCCAGTACTCCCAAAGGGGCCTATGGGAATGAGCAGTTCTTC.

The J gene is TRBJ2-3, the V gene TRBV7-7; weak D call: TRBD2 (6 bases). This CDR3 comprises 14 residues. V lost 3 bases, J lost 0 bases, and 7 bases lay in between. Germline V CDR1 and CDR2: SSHAT, FNYEAQ (reference sequence). For the CDR3, the DNA is TGTGCCAGCAGCTTTGCGGGGAGCACAGATACGCAGTATTTT. This sequence encodes CASSFAGSTDTQYF. Together with reference TRBV7-7 and TRBJ2-3, the CDR3 gives the full variable domain: GAGVSQSPRYKVTKRGQDVTLRCDPISSHATLYWYQQALGQGPEFLTYFNYEAQPDKSGLPSDRFSAERPEGSISTLTIQRTEQRDSAMYRCASSFAGSTDTQYFGPGTRLTVL.

The V and J genes are TRBV4-1 and TRBJ1-2; D unclear. CDR1 is MGHRA, CDR2 YSYEKL, per germline. Trimming cost V 6 bases and J 4 bases, with 24 bases left between them. The CDR3 totals 17 residues. The CDR3 is CASRRTWTAGRSYGYTF. The CDR3 DNA follows: TGCGCCAGCAGACGTACCTGGACGGCAGGACGGTCCTATGGCTACACCTTC.

This clone was seen once. An end of the junction differs from the germline gene, which may be a read error. The chain couples TRBV6-1 to TRBJ1-5, with 10 bases identical to TRBD1. The CDR3 has 14 residues. Germline CDR1 and CDR2: MNHNS and SASEGT. CDR3 protein: CASSTTGGNQPQHF. The CDR3 nucleotides are TGTGCCAGCAGCACGACAGGGGGCAACCAGCCCCAGCATTTT.

This clone showed up just a few times. The chain has TRBV6-5 and TRBJ1-2; 9 bases map to TRBD1. The length of the CDR3 is 13 residues. J was trimmed by 4 bases and V by 5 bases; bases with no gene match: 2. Germline values: CDR1 MNHEY, CDR2 SVGAGI. CDR3: CASSGQGTYGYTF. CDR3 nucleotides: TGTGCCAGCAGTGGACAGGGGACCTATGGCTACACCTTC.

V is TRBV5-4 and J is TRBJ2-5, with 9 positions matching TRBD1. J lost 3 bases, V lost 4 bases, and 10 bases had no gene match. Germline V CDR1 and CDR2: SGHNT, YYREEE (reference sequence). CDR3 length: 16 residues. CDR3 nucleotide sequence: TGTGCCAGCAGCCACGGAACCCGGGACAGGGAAGAGACCCAGTACTTC. It encodes CASSHGTRDREETQYF. The full variable domain, with the rest looked up from reference TRBV5-4 and TRBJ2-5, is ETGVTQSPTHLIKTRGQQVTLRCSSQSGHNTVSWYQQALGQGPQFIFQYYREEENGRGNFPPRFSGLQFPNYSSELNVNALELDDSALYLCASSHGTRDREETQYFGPGTRLLVL.

This chain uses TRBV7-6 with TRBJ2-6; D perhaps matches TRBD1 (5 bases). This CDR3 spans 16 amino acids. Germline-derived CDR1 and CDR2 are SGHVS and FNYEAQ. Deletions cut 0 bases from V and 2 bases from J, with 8 bases between. CDR3 DNA: TGTGCCAGCAGCTTAGCCGCCAGGGCTGGGGCCAACGTCCTGACTTTC. It specifies CASSLAARAGANVLTF.

The V call is TRBV7-2, the J call TRBJ1-2; D possibly corresponds to TRBD1 (6 bases). This CDR3 comprises 12 residues. V lost 5 bases and J lost 6, with 10 bases in between. Germline assignment: CDR1 SGHTA and CDR2 FQGNSA. DNA of the CDR3: TGTGCCAGCAGCGCTTACAGGGATGGCTACACCTTC. Translated: CASSAYRDGYTF. The full variable domain, in which reference TRBV7-2 and TRBJ1-2 provide the parts outside the CDR3, is GAGVSQSPSNKVTEKGKDVELRCDPISGHTALYWYRQSLGQGLEFLIYFQGNSAPDKSGLPSDRFSAERTGGSVSTLTIQRTQQEDSAVYLCASSAYRDGYTFGSGTRLTVV.

The chain recombines TRBV7-9 with TRBJ2-1; no clear D. The length of the CDR3 is 14 residues. V lost 4 bases, J lost 8 bases, and 15 bases lay in between. The germline V gene encodes CDR1 SEHNR and CDR2 FQNEAQ (reference sequence). For the CDR3, the DNA is TGTGCCAGCAGCTACCAACCGGGTTGGGATGAGCAGTTCTTC. Translating gives CASSYQPGWDEQFF.

The V call is TRBV7-6, the J call TRBJ1-3, with no clear D. The CDR3 spans 13 residues. The germline gives CDR1 SGHVS, CDR2 FNYEAQ. V lost 6 bases to trimming and J lost 2 bases, with 8 bases between them. The CDR3 spells CASRAAAGNTIYF. The CDR3 DNA sequence: TGTGCCAGCAGGGCAGCAGCTGGAAACACCATATATTTT.

The V call is TRBV7-9, the J call TRBJ2-1; D possibly matches TRBD1 or TRBD2 (5 bases each). The CDR3 has 15 residues. V was trimmed by 5 bases and J by 8 bases, leaving 19 bases between them. Looked up from germline, CDR1 is SEHNR and CDR2 is FQNEAQ (reference sequence). The chain's CDR3 is CASSKRRDLFDEQFF. For the CDR3, the DNA is TGTGCCAGCAGCAAAAGACGGGACCTTTTTGATGAGCAGTTCTTC.

This clone has a single count. The gene calls are TRBV6-1 and TRBJ1-3; D not resolved. Trimming left V 2 bases short and J 9 bases short, with 17 bases between. In germline, CDR1 is MNHNS, CDR2 SASEGT. The CDR3 sequence is 15 residues long. The CDR3 DNA sequence: TGTGCCAGCAGTGAACGAGGCAGGAGCCGGATCACCATATATTTT. Translated: CASSERGRSRITIYF.

This clone is a singleton in its sample. The chain joins TRBV5-1 to TRBJ2-2; D possibly corresponds to TRBD1 (6 bases). The CDR3 has 17 amino acids. V was shortened by 1 base and J by 1 base, with 14 bases between the two germline ends. Germline V CDR1 and CDR2: SGHRS, YFSETQ. The CDR3 coding sequence is TGCGCCAGCAGCTTGAGGTCGTCAGGGGTGAACACCGGGGAGCTGTTTTTT. Translation gives CASSLRSSGVNTGELFF.

V and J are TRBV25-1 and TRBJ1-2; TRBD1 is a possible D gene (5 bases). The CDR3 covers 15 residues. V lost 3 bases, J lost 4 bases, and 15 bases lay in between. CDR1 and CDR2 (germline): MGHDK, SYGVNS. CDR3 sequence: CASSDLGGIGYGYTF. The CDR3 DNA is TGTGCCAGCAGTGACCTCGGGGGGATAGGCTATGGCTACACCTTC.

The chain couples TRBV10-3 to TRBJ2-2, with TRBD1 matching 8 bases. The CDR3 runs 14 residues. CDR1 is ENHRY and CDR2 is SYGVKD in the germline V gene. Trimming cost V 6 bases and J 0 bases; bases outside gene matches: 0. The CDR3 nucleotides read TGTGCCATCAGCAGGGGGCCGAACACCGGGGAGCTGTTTTTT. Its protein is CAISRGPNTGELFF.